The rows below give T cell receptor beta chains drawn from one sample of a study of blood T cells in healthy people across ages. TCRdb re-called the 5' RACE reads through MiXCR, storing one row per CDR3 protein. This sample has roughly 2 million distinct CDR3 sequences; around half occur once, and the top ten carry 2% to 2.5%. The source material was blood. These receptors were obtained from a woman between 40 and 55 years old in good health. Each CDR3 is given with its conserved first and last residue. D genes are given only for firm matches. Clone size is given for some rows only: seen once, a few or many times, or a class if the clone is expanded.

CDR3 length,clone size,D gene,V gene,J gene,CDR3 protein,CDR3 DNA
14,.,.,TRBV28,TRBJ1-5,CASSTEQGVEPQHF,TGTGCCAGCAGCACCGAACAGGGAGTGGAGCCCCAGCATTTT
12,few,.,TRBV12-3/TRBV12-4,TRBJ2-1,CASSFLGGQEFF,TGTGCCAGCAGTTTCCTGGGTGGGCAGGAGTTCTTC
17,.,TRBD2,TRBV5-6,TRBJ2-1,CASSTLAGGSLYNEQFF,TGTGCCAGCAGCACCCTAGCGGGGGGCTCCCTCTACAATGAGCAGTTCTTC
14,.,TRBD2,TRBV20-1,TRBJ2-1,CSAREAGGRNEQFF,TGCAGTGCTAGGGAGGCGGGGGGGAGGAATGAGCAGTTCTTC
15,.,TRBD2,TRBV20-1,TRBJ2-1,CSALIAGDPYNEQFF,TGCAGTGCTCTAATAGCGGGGGATCCCTACAATGAGCAGTTCTTC
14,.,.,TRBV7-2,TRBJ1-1,CASSPYVVNTEAFF,TGTGCCAGCAGCCCCTACGTGGTGAACACTGAAGCTTTCTTT
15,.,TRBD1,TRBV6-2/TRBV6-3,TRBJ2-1,CASRIDRDSYNEQFF,TGTGCCAGCAGAATAGACAGGGACTCCTACAATGAGCAGTTCTTC
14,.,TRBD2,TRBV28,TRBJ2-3,CASDFGGGIDTQYF,TGTGCCAGCGATTTCGGGGGGGGGATAGATACGCAGTATTTT
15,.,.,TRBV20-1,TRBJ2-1,CSVPVRSSSYNKQFF,TGCAGTGTCCCGGTACGGTCGAGCTCCTACAATAAGCAGTTCTTC
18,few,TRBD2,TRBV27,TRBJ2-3,CASSLTLAGGPATDTQYF,TGTGCCAGCAGTTTGACGCTAGCGGGGGGGCCGGCCACAGATACGCAGTATTTT
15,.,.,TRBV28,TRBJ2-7,CASSNPRTVEGEQYF,TGTGCCAGCAGTAACCCTCGGACGGTGGAAGGCGAGCAGTACTTC
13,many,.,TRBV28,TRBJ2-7,CASSLRGTYEQYF,TGTGCCAGCAGTTTAAGAGGGACCTACGAGCAGTACTTC
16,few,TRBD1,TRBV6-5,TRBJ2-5,CASSYQLQGDQETQYF,TGTGCCAGCAGTTACCAATTGCAGGGGGACCAAGAGACCCAGTACTTC
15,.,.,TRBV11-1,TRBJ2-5,CASSFRDVHGETQYF,TGTGCCAGCAGCTTCCGGGACGTACACGGGGAGACCCAGTACTTC
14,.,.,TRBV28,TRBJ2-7,CASSTGQPPREQYF,TGTGCCAGCAGCACTGGACAGCCCCCTCGGGAGCAGTACTTC
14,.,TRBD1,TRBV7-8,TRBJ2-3,CASNQGQGVDTRYF,TGTGCCAGTAACCAGGGACAGGGGGTAGATACGCGGTATTTT
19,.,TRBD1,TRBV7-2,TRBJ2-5,CASSLAIQGARVGKETQYF,TGTGCCAGCAGCTTAGCTATACAGGGGGCGCGAGTTGGAAAAGAGACCCAGTACTTC
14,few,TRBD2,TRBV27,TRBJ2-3,CASRKSAGGNTQYF,TGTGCCAGCAGAAAATCAGCGGGGGGGAATACGCAGTATTTT
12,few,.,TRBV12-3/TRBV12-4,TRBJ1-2,CASGSGNYGYTF,TGTGCCAGCGGGTCAGGGAACTATGGCTACACCTTC
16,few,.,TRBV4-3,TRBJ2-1,CASSQDNLGPSLGQFF,TGCGCCAGCAGCCAAGACAATTTGGGGCCTAGTTTAGGTCAGTTCTTC
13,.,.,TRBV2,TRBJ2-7,CASSAIGNYEQYF,TGTGCCAGCAGTGCTATAGGGAACTACGAGCAGTACTTC
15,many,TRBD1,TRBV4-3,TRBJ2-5,CASSQGTGVQETQYF,TGTGCCAGCAGCCAAGGGACAGGGGTTCAAGAGACCCAGTACTTC
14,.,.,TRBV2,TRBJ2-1,CASRDRLVGNEQFF,TGTGCCAGCAGGGACAGATTAGTTGGCAATGAGCAGTTCTTC
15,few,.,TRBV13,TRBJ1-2,CASRLGALTNYGYTF,TGTGCCAGCAGGCTCGGGGCCCTTACTAACTATGGCTACACCTTC
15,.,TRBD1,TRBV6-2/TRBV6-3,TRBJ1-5,CASRADRGPDQPQHF,TGTGCCAGCCGAGCGGACAGGGGGCCCGATCAGCCCCAGCATTTT
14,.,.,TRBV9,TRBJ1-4,CASSPMRGFGKLFF,TGTGCCAGCAGCCCAATGCGAGGATTTGGAAAACTGTTTTTT
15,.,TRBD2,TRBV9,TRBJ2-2,CASSYTSGNTGELFF,TGTGCCAGCAGCTATACTAGCGGGAACACCGGGGAGCTGTTTTTT
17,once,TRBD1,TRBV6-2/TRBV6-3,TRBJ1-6,CASSNGTGGFSNAPLHF,TGTGCCAGCAGTAACGGGACAGGGGGCTTCTCGAATGCACCCCTCCACTTT
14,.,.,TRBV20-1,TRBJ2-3,CSARAGTAGNTQYF,TGCAGTGCTAGGGCGGGGACGGCGGGGAATACGCAGTATTTT
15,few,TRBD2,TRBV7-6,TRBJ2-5,CASSPVAGAQETQYF,TGTGCCAGCAGCCCCGTAGCGGGGGCACAAGAGACCCAGTACTTC
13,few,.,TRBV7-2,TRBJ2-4,CASSSQGRVIQYF,TGTGCCAGCAGCTCCCAGGGGAGGGTCATTCAGTACTTC
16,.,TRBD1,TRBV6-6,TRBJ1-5,CASIQGASFFNQPQHF,TGTGCCAGTATACAGGGGGCATCGTTCTTCAATCAGCCCCAGCATTTT
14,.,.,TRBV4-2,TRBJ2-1,CASSQSVNYNEQFF,TGTGCCAGCAGCCAATCCGTGAATTACAATGAGCAGTTCTTC
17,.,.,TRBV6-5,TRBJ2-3,CASSYSRPRTSTDTQYF,TGTGCCAGCAGTTACTCGAGACCCCGGACTAGCACAGATACGCAGTATTTT
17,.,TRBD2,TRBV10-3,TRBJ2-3,CAISEAPSGGSTDTQYF,TGTGCCATCAGTGAGGCTCCCAGCGGGGGGAGCACAGATACGCAGTATTTT
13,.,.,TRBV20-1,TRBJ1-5,CSATRPGNQPQHF,TGCAGTGCCACTAGACCCGGCAATCAGCCCCAGCATTTT
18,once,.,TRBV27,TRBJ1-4,CASSPLSGAHVNNEKLFF,TGTGCCAGCAGTCCCCTGAGTGGGGCCCATGTCAATAATGAAAAACTGTTTTTT
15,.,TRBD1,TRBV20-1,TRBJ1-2,CSARLGTGGSRGYTF,TGCAGTGCTAGGTTAGGGACAGGGGGTAGTCGTGGCTACACCTTC
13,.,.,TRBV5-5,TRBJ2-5,CASSLGLSYERYF,TGTGCCAGCAGCTTGGGCCTGAGCTACGAGCGGTACTTC